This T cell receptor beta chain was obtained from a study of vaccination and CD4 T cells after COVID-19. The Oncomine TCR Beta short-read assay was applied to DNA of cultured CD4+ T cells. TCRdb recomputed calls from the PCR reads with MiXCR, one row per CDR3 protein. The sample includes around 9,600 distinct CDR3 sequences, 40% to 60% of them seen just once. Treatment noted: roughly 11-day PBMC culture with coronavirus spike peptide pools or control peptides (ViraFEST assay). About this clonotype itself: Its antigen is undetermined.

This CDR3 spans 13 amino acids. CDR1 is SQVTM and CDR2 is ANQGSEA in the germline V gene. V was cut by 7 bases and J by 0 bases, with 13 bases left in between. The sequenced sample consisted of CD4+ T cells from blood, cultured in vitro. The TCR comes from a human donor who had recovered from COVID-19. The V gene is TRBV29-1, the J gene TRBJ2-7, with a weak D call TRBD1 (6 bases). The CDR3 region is CSAQQGNSYEQYF. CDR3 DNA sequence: TGCAGCGCTCAACAGGGTAACTCCTACGAGCAGTACTTC.